This TCR beta chain emerged from a study of blood T cell repertoires in COVID-19. Overall study: Researchers got acute and convalescent COVID-19 samples from the United States, Italy and Spain.

The authors' processing: Reference gene primer amplification gave nucleated cell count estimates. TCRdb's copy holds only in-frame clones and misses some; the assay was immunoSEQ multiplex PCR. For V, J and clone size, that table is used; D and trimming come from the DNA. The repertoire includes about 160,000 clones, 90% of them detected once, and around 0.5% sits in the top ten. Sample: peripheral blood. The clonotype originates from a middle-aged man with acute or convalescent COVID-19.

The CDR3 DNA sequence: TGCGCCAGCAGCTCCGGACAGGCCATTAATGAAAAACTGTTTTTT. This encodes CASSSGQAINEKLFF. The chain combines TRBV5-1 with TRBJ1-4, with 7 bases fitting TRBD1. The CDR3 has 15 residues. Losses at the gene ends were 3 bases for V and 4 bases for J; bases not matched to a gene: 6. Germline V gene lookup returns CDR1 SGHRS and CDR2 YFSETQ.